A single count supports the clone carrying this T cell receptor (beta chain). Some clones are missing from TCRdb's copy, which holds only in-frame ones; the method was immunoSEQ multiplex PCR. This table holds about 51,000 clones, 75% to 95% found once. The sample comes from a study of T cell changes during pregnancy in multiple sclerosis. The origin of this receptor is a female donor with multiple sclerosis, enrolled in a pregnancy study. Sequenced material: CD8+ T cells from peripheral blood mononuclear cells, taken in the second trimester of pregnancy.

CDR3 residues: CASSYFKEGDTQYF. The CDR3 DNA reads as TGTGCCAGCAGTTACTTTAAGGAGGGAGATACGCAGTATTTT. The chain combines TRBV6-5 with TRBJ2-3, with a weak D call TRBD2 (6 bases). The CDR3 sequence is 14 residues long. Trimming cost V 1 base and J 5 bases, with 10 bases left between them. Germline-derived CDR1 and CDR2 are MNHEY and SVGAGI.